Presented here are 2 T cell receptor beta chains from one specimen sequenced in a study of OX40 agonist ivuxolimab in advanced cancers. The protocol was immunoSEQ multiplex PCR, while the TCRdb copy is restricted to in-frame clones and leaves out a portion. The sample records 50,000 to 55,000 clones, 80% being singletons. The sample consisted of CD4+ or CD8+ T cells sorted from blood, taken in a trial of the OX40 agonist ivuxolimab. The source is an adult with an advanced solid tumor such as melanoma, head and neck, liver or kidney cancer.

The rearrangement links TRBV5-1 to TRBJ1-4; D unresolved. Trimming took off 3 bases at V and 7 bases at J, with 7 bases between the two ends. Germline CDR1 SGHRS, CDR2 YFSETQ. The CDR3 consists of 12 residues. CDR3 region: CASSSSGEKLFF. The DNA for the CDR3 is TGCGCCAGCAGCTCTTCGGGTGAAAAACTGTTTTTT.

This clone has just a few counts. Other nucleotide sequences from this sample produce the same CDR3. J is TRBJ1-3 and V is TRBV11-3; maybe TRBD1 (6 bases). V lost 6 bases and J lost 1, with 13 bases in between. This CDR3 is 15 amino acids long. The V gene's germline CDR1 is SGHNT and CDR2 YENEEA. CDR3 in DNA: TGTGCCAGCAGTTCAAGGGGGACGTCTGGAAACACCATATATTTT. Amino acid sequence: CASSSRGTSGNTIYF.